One and the same sample provided the 30 T cell receptor beta chains below, sequenced in a study of cytomegalovirus exposure and HLA in healthy donors. Primers: 60 Vbeta forward and 13 Jbeta reverse. Sequencing used immunoSEQ multiplex PCR; TCRdb keeps in-frame clones, though not all of them. The sample includes roughly 180,000 clones, over 70% seen only once; the top ten take around 7.2%. The sequenced sample consisted of PBMCs. These receptors were taken from a man in his thirties or forties in good health and CMV-seropositive.

Concerning this clone itself: One end of the junction does not line up with germline, which may come from a read error. The J gene is TRBJ2-3, the V gene TRBV7-9; 13 nucleotides line up with TRBD2. The germline gives CDR1 SEHNR, CDR2 FQNEAQ (reference sequence). This CDR3 comprises 16 residues. CDR3 residues: CSSSPRGLAGPDTQYF. The CDR3 region has the DNA TGTTCCAGCAGCCCCAGGGGACTAGCGGGACCAGATACGCAGTATTTT.

This clone was detected only once. The chain combines TRBV11-2 with TRBJ2-2; TRBD2 agrees at 14 bases. The CDR3 has 19 residues. Germline V gene lookup returns CDR1 SGHAT and CDR2 FQNNGV. V lost 2 bases to trimming and J lost 6 bases; unmatched junction nucleotides: 11. CDR3 sequence (DNA): TGTGCCAGCAGCTTAAGTCCCCCGGGACTAGCGGGAGAAGCCGGGGAGCTGTTTTTT. This gives the protein CASSLSPPGLAGEAGELFF.

This sequence joins TRBV7-8 and TRBJ1-6, with D tentatively TRBD1 (6 bases). V lost 5 bases, J lost 10 bases, and 15 bases lay in between. The V gene's germline CDR1 is SGHVS and CDR2 FQNEAQ. CDR3 length: 14 amino acids. CDR3 sequence: CASSLWGGGSPLHF. In DNA form, the CDR3 reads TGTGCCAGCAGCCTATGGGGGGGCGGCTCACCCCTCCACTTT.

The rearrangement links TRBV4-1 to TRBJ2-3; 9 nucleotides line up with TRBD2. CDR1 and CDR2 from the germline V gene are MGHRA and YSYEKL. The CDR3 has 13 residues. The V segment lost 5 bases and the J segment 6 bases; nucleotides outside the gene matches: 3. The DNA for the CDR3 is TGCGCCAGCAGCGAAAGCGGGGGGGATACGCAGTATTTT. It specifies CASSESGGDTQYF.

A few counts support this clone. The V gene is TRBV6-1, the J gene TRBJ2-5, with TRBD2 matching 11 bases. V lost 8 bases and J lost 1; bases outside the gene matches: 3. The germline CDR1 and CDR2 sequences are MNHNS and SASEGT. CDR3 length equals 14 residues. CDR3 in amino acids: CASGTSGTQETQYF. For the CDR3, the DNA is TGTGCCAGCGGGACTAGCGGAACCCAAGAGACCCAGTACTTC.

The chain couples TRBV2 to TRBJ1-1; D possibly corresponds to TRBD1 (5 bases). Trimming shortened V by 3 bases and J by 5 bases, and 13 bases separated the two germline ends. Germline values: CDR1 SNHLY, CDR2 FYNNEI. The CDR3 runs 14 residues. This CDR3 reads CASSDNTGVTEAFF. CDR3 nucleotide sequence: TGTGCCAGCAGTGATAATACAGGTGTGACTGAAGCTTTCTTT.

This clone was counted between two and nine times. V usage is TRBV11-3 and J usage is TRBJ2-2; no definite D call. The CDR3 consists of 15 residues. Germline CDR1 and CDR2: SGHNT and YENEEA. Trimming pared 2 bases from V and 3 bases from J, leaving 10 bases between. In nucleotides, the CDR3 is TGTGCCAGCAGCTTATTCGCTACCCACACCGGGGAGCTGTTTTTT. It yields the protein CASSLFATHTGELFF.

In its sample, this clone was seen a few times. J is TRBJ1-6 and V is TRBV11-2; no clear D gene. Germline loops: CDR1 SGHAT, CDR2 FQNNGV. The CDR3 totals 15 residues. V dropped 2 bases and J dropped 6 bases, with 11 bases sitting between them. The CDR3: CASSLRSQFNSPLHF. The CDR3 nucleotides are TGTGCCAGCAGCTTACGTTCCCAGTTTAATTCACCCCTCCACTTT.

This clone has only a few counts. The rearrangement uses TRBV2 and TRBJ2-2; weak D call: TRBD1 (5 bases). Germline V gene data show CDR1 as SNHLY and CDR2 as FYNNEI. Trimming cost V 7 bases and J 6 bases, with 9 bases left between them. CDR3 length: 12 residues. The CDR3 sequence is CASNGQAGELFF. CDR3 DNA: TGTGCCAGCAATGGACAAGCCGGGGAGCTGTTTTTT.

This chain links TRBV14 with TRBJ2-2; 9 positions agree with TRBD1. The trim removed 1 base at V and 4 bases at J, leaving 4 bases unmatched. Germline assignment: CDR1 SGHDN and CDR2 FVKESK. The CDR3 is 16 amino acids. The CDR3 DNA is TGTGCCAGCAGCCAAGCCGGGACAGGGATCACCGGGGAGCTGTTTTTT. Protein product: CASSQAGTGITGELFF. The variable domain in full, with the rest retrieved from reference TRBV14 and TRBJ2-2, is EAGVTQFPSHSVIEKGQTVTLRCDPISGHDNLYWYRRVMGKEIKFLLHFVKESKQDESGMPNNRFLAERTGGTYSTLKVQPAELEDSGVYFCASSQAGTGITGELFFGEGSRLTVL.

The chain has TRBV6-5 and TRBJ2-7, with TRBD2 matching 7 bases. There are 15 residues in the CDR3. Trimming took 4 bases from V and 3 from J; bases not matched to a gene: 9. Germline V lookup: CDR1 MNHEY, CDR2 SVGAGI. The CDR3 DNA reads TGTGCCAGCAGTTCGGGCGGACTAGGAAGCTACGAGCAGTACTTC. This encodes CASSSGGLGSYEQYF.

The chain uses TRBV10-2 and TRBJ2-1; 14 bases agree with TRBD2. Germline-derived CDR1 and CDR2 are WSHSY and SAAADI. After removal of 4 bases from V and 1 base from J, the junction contained 9 bases not matched to a gene. This CDR3 contains 19 residues. The CDR3 DNA reads as TGCGCCAGCAGTGTCCCGACTAGCGGGGGGGCCCTTTCCTACAATGAGCAGTTCTTC. Its protein product is CASSVPTSGGALSYNEQFF.

The chain joins TRBV6-1 to TRBJ2-5, with D perhaps matching TRBD2 (6 bases). With 1 base removed from V and 1 base from J, the gap between germline ends came to 13 bases. Germline lookup yields CDR1 MNHNS and CDR2 SASEGT. The CDR3 sequence is 16 residues long. This CDR3 is CASSEGPEGSQETQYF. As DNA, the CDR3 is TGTGCCAGCAGTGAAGGGCCGGAGGGCAGCCAAGAGACCCAGTACTTC.

V is TRBV5-1 and J is TRBJ2-3, with TRBD1 as a possible D gene (6 bases). The V end lost 8 bases, the J end lost 5 bases, and 9 bases lay between the germline ends. The CDR3 loop spans 11 amino acids. Germline V CDR1 and CDR2: SGHRS, YFSETQ. The CDR3 nucleotides read TGCGCCAGTACAGGGAGAGATACGCAGTATTTT. Protein: CASTGRDTQYF.

The V gene is TRBV7-9, the J gene TRBJ2-7; 8 positions match TRBD1. V lost 4 bases and J lost 4; bases outside the gene matches: 9. Germline V gene sequence: CDR1 SEHNR, CDR2 FQNEAQ (reference sequence). The CDR3 is 15 residues long. The CDR3 region is CASSSPDRDRYEQYF. The CDR3 nucleotides read TGTGCCAGCAGCTCTCCGGACAGGGACCGGTACGAGCAGTACTTC.

This chain connects TRBV7-2 to TRBJ2-1, with 7 nucleotides matching TRBD2. The CDR3 sequence is 15 residues long. J lost 1 base, V lost 5 bases, and 5 bases had no gene match. Germline assignment: CDR1 SGHTA and CDR2 FQGNSA. The DNA of the CDR3 is TGTGCCAGCAGCCAAGGGCGGGGGTCCTACAATGAGCAGTTCTTC. Its translation: CASSQGRGSYNEQFF.

The rearrangement links TRBV11-3 to TRBJ2-2, with 15 nucleotides matching TRBD2. Germline lookup yields CDR1 SGHNT and CDR2 YENEEA. The CDR3 runs 18 residues. With 5 bases clipped from V and 3 bases from J, the junction kept 7 bases outside the gene matches. The CDR3: CASSDLGLAGGYTGELFF. The CDR3 region has the DNA TGTGCCAGCAGCGACCTGGGACTAGCGGGGGGATACACCGGGGAGCTGTTTTTT.

The gene calls are TRBV6-5 and TRBJ2-5, with 7 bases fitting TRBD2. J was trimmed by 9 bases and V by 0 bases; bases with no gene match: 1. The CDR3 totals 12 residues. CDR1 is MNHEY and CDR2 is SVGAGI in the germline V gene. The CDR3 here is CASSYSGGSQYF. CDR3 in DNA: TGTGCCAGCAGTTACTCGGGGGGGTCCCAGTACTTC.

This chain joins TRBV5-6 and TRBJ2-3; a weak D match, TRBD2 (5 bases). V lost 1 base to trimming and J lost 8 bases, with 14 bases between them. The length of the CDR3 is 14 residues. The germline CDR1 and CDR2 sequences are SGHDT and YYEEEE. The CDR3 here is CASSLTRPAGTQYF. CDR3 DNA: TGTGCCAGCAGCTTGACCAGGCCTGCGGGTACGCAGTATTTT.

This sequence joins TRBV5-1 and TRBJ1-1; 9 bases are a match to TRBD1. The CDR3 is made up of 16 amino acids. The V segment lost 0 bases and the J segment 3 bases; nucleotides outside the gene matches: 6. CDR1 and CDR2 from the germline V gene are SGHRS and YFSETQ. Here the CDR3 reads CASSLGRDRADTEAFF. As DNA, the CDR3 is TGCGCCAGCAGCTTGGGACGGGACAGGGCGGACACTGAAGCTTTCTTT.

V is TRBV4-3 and J is TRBJ2-3; TRBD2 matches 13 bases. J was trimmed by 2 bases and V by 1 base; bases with no gene match: 9. The CDR3 is 19 amino acids. The germline gives CDR1 LGHNA, CDR2 YSLEER. CDR3 nucleotides: TGCGCCAGCAGCCAAGGGGTTCCACTAGCGGGGGGGAACACAGATACGCAGTATTTT. It encodes CASSQGVPLAGGNTDTQYF.

This clone appeared a single time. The chain recombines TRBV18 with TRBJ2-1; the match to TRBD2 covers 12 bases. The germline V gene encodes CDR1 KGHSH and CDR2 LQKENI. With 4 bases clipped from V and 10 bases from J, the junction kept 8 bases outside the gene matches. This CDR3 is 15 amino acids long. CDR3 DNA: TGTGCCAGCTCACTACTAGCGGGAGGTCTAGAAGAGCAGTTCTTC. Amino acids: CASSLLAGGLEEQFF. The full variable domain, in which reference TRBV18 and TRBJ2-1 provide the parts outside the CDR3, is NAGVMQNPRHLVRRRGQEARLRCSPMKGHSHVYWYRQLPEEGLKFMVYLQKENIIDESGMPKERFSAEFPKEGPSILRIQQVVRGDSAAYFCASSLLAGGLEEQFFGPGTRLTVL.

The chain couples TRBV4-2 to TRBJ1-3; D remains unclear. Germline values: CDR1 LGHNA, CDR2 YNFKEQ. V was clipped by 1 base and J by 0 bases, with 10 bases between them. CDR3 size: 16 residues. The CDR3: CASSQGSVSSGNTIYF. DNA for the CDR3: TGTGCCAGCAGCCAAGGTTCAGTAAGCTCTGGAAACACCATATATTTT.

This chain uses TRBV27 with TRBJ2-5, with 8 bases that match TRBD1. Germline trimming cut 5 bases from V and 1 base from J; bases unmatched to any gene: 3. Germline-derived CDR1 and CDR2 are MNHEY and SMNVEV (reference sequence). This CDR3 is 14 amino acids long. The CDR3 reads CASSRTGIQETQYF. The CDR3 DNA reads as TGTGCCAGCAGTAGGACAGGGATCCAAGAGACCCAGTACTTC.

The chain employs TRBV10-1 and TRBJ1-1, with a possible D match to TRBD1 (5 bases). Germline CDR1 is WNHNN and CDR2 is SYGVQD (reference sequence). The CDR3 covers 15 residues. Deletions cut 8 bases from V and 1 base from J, with 17 bases between. The CDR3 region has the DNA TGCGCCAGCCGCCCCACCACAACAGGGAACACTGAAGCTTTCTTT. Its translation: CASRPTTTGNTEAFF.

The chain is built from TRBV6-1 and TRBJ1-1; 8 bases are shared with TRBD1. CDR3 size: 15 residues. From germline, CDR1 is MNHNS and CDR2 SASEGT. V trimming: 6 bases; J trimming: 1 base; junction bases outside the gene matches: 7. Written as DNA, the CDR3 is TGTGCCAGCAGGGATACCGGGACAGGGAACACTGAAGCTTTCTTT. The encoded protein is CASRDTGTGNTEAFF.

This clone was seen just once. This chain joins TRBV10-3 and TRBJ1-2; TRBD1 matches 11 bases. With V trimmed by 5 bases and J by 2 bases, 7 bases remained unmatched. From germline, CDR1 is ENHRY and CDR2 SYGVKD. There are 16 residues in the CDR3. The CDR3, as DNA: TGTGCCATCAGTTCCTATGGACAGGGGGCAAACTATGGCTACACCTTC. Translated: CAISSYGQGANYGYTF.

The chain is built from TRBV6-5 and TRBJ2-1; D may be TRBD1 (6 bases). The CDR3 is made up of 15 amino acids. CDR1 and CDR2 (germline): MNHEY, SVGAGI. Trimming left V 2 bases short and J 5 bases short, with 13 bases between. The CDR3 sequence is CASSYRGINNNEQFF. CDR3 coding DNA: TGTGCCAGCAGTTACAGGGGGATAAATAACAATGAGCAGTTCTTC.

The table lists this clone with a few counts. The chain recombines TRBV9 with TRBJ1-2; D gene unclear. Germline CDR1 SGDLS, CDR2 YYNGEE. With 4 bases removed from V and 0 bases from J, the gap between germline ends came to 7 bases. This CDR3 comprises 13 residues. CDR3 sequence: CASSPRTNYGYTF. For the CDR3, the DNA is TGTGCCAGCAGCCCCAGGACTAACTATGGCTACACCTTC.

This clone was seen a handful of times. The chain links TRBV6-5 to TRBJ2-2; 7 nucleotides match TRBD2. The CDR3 length is 15 residues. Germline CDR1 and CDR2: MNHEY and SVGAGI. Trimming took 6 bases from V and 6 from J; bases not matched to a gene: 10. The CDR3 DNA reads TGTGCCAGCAGCCCTAGACCTAGCGGCGCCGGGGAGCTGTTTTTT. This gives the protein CASSPRPSGAGELFF.